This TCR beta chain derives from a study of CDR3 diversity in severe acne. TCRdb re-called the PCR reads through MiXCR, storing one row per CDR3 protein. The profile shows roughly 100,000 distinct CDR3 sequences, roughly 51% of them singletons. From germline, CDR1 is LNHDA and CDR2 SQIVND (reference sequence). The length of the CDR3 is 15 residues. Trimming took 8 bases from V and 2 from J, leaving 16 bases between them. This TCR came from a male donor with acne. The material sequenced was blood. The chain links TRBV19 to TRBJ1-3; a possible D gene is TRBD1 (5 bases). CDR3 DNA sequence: TGTGCCAGTCGCTCGTTTGGACACCCTGGAAACACCATATATTTT. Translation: CASRSFGHPGNTIYF.